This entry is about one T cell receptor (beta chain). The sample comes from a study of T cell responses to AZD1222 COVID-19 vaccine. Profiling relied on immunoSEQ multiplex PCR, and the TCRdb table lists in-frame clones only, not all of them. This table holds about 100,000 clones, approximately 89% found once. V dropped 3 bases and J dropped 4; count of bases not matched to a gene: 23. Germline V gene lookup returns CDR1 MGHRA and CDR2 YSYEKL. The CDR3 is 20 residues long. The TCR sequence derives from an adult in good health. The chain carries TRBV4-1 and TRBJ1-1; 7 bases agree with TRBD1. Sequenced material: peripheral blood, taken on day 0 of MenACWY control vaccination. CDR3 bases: TGCGCCAGCAGCCAGTTCTATATAGGGGGCACACGAACTGGAGGCACTGAAGCTTTCTTT. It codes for CASSQFYIGGTRTGGTEAFF.